The next 22 T cell receptor beta chains were all read from a single sample in a study of shared T cell receptors in the human thymus. Sequencing was performed with immunoSEQ multiplex PCR; in TCRdb, only in-frame clones are kept and a portion is missing. The data hold hundreds of thousands of clones, with more than 75% observed a single time. The sample was also linked to a second study, of human thymus T cells.

Sequencing was carried out using thymocytes. These TCRs come from a boy younger than two with a congenital heart defect.

The rearrangement links TRBV5-4 to TRBJ2-5; D possibly corresponds to TRBD1 (6 bases). The CDR3 runs 15 residues. Germline V lookup: CDR1 SGHNT, CDR2 YYREEE (reference sequence). Trimming cost V 2 bases and J 5 bases, with 16 bases left between them. The CDR3 region is CASSFSGDVVETQYF. In DNA, the CDR3 is TGTGCCAGCAGCTTTTCAGGGGATGTTGTGGAGACCCAGTACTTC.

About this clone: One junction end does not reproduce the germline sequence, and a read error may be involved. The V call is TRBV25-1, the J call TRBJ2-1; D is possibly TRBD1 (6 bases). CDR1 is MGHDK and CDR2 is SYGVNS in the germline V gene. The CDR3 is 16 residues long. The CDR3 region is CANSDYVEDSTRRQFF. CDR3 DNA: TGTGCCAACAGTGATTATGTAGAGGACAGTACGCGGCGGCAGTTCTTC.

The chain combines TRBV5-1 with TRBJ2-3, with 7 bases lining up with TRBD2. The CDR3 totals 17 residues. V was clipped by 0 bases and J by 2 bases; unmatched bases: 9. Germline CDR1 reads SGHRS; CDR2 reads YFSETQ. CDR3 loop: CASSLVMVRGDTDTQYF. CDR3 DNA sequence: TGCGCCAGCAGCTTGGTAATGGTACGGGGGGACACAGATACGCAGTATTTT.

This clone has just one count. The chain employs TRBV5-1 and TRBJ2-1; D possibly corresponds to TRBD2 (6 bases). Germline V gene sequence: CDR1 SGHRS, CDR2 YFSETQ. The V end lost 4 bases, the J end lost 5 bases, and 16 bases lay between the germline ends. The CDR3 has 15 amino acids. The CDR3 is CASSRDAGLNNEQFF. As DNA, the CDR3 is TGCGCCAGCAGCCGAGACGCGGGACTCAACAATGAGCAGTTCTTC.

The genes are TRBV23-1 and TRBJ2-2; D is perhaps TRBD1 (5 bases). TRBV23-1 is an ORF, and what it does is uncertain. The CDR3 loop spans 16 amino acids. V was clipped by 7 bases and J by 1 base, with 16 bases between them. The chain's CDR3 is CASTRGCQGNTGELFF. CDR3 in DNA: TGCGCCAGCACCCGTGGGTGTCAGGGGAACACCGGGGAGCTGTTTTTT.

This clone came up once. The V gene is TRBV15, the J gene TRBJ1-1; TRBD1 agrees at 8 bases. Looked up from germline, CDR1 is LNHNV and CDR2 is YYDKDF (reference sequence). Losses at the gene ends were 0 bases for V and 7 bases for J; bases not matched to a gene: 10. This CDR3 is 16 amino acids long. For the CDR3, the DNA is TGTGCCACCAGCAGAGATAGGCGGGGACAGGAGCATGAAGCTTTCTTT. Amino acid sequence: CATSRDRRGQEHEAFF.

The chain uses TRBV6-5 and TRBJ1-5; D possibly corresponds to TRBD1 (5 bases). CDR1 is MNHEY and CDR2 is SVGAGI in the germline V gene. The V gene lost 4 bases and the J gene lost 4 bases, with 14 bases spanning the gap. This CDR3 has 15 residues. CDR3 nucleotides: TGTGCCAGCAGTTCATTGGACAAGAGAAATCAGCCCCAGCATTTT. It translates to CASSSLDKRNQPQHF.

This clone turned up a few times. This chain uses TRBV7-9 with TRBJ2-7; perhaps TRBD1 as D (6 bases). Germline V CDR1 and CDR2: SEHNR, FQNEAQ (reference sequence). The CDR3 has 13 amino acids. V shed 6 bases and J shed 3 bases, with 12 bases lying between them. The CDR3 DNA is TGTGCCAGCAGTTGGGACACCGTCTACGAGCAGTACTTC. Protein sequence: CASSWDTVYEQYF.

V gene TRBV6-5 combines with J gene TRBJ2-7, with D possibly matching TRBD1 (7 bases). Between the trimmed V and J ends, which lost 5 bases and 6 bases, there was a span of 14 bases. The CDR3 is 13 amino acids. From germline, CDR1 is MNHEY and CDR2 SVGAGI. The CDR3 sequence is CASSTGGGGEQYF. CDR3 bases: TGTGCCAGCAGTACAGGAGGGGGCGGCGAGCAGTACTTC.

The rearrangement links TRBV29-1 to TRBJ2-1; D is perhaps TRBD2 (7 bases). CDR3 length equals 15 residues. Trimming removed 6 bases from V and 0 bases from J, with 15 bases in between. Germline-derived CDR1 and CDR2 are SQVTM and ANQGSEA. The CDR3 sequence is CSVTGGSSSYNEQFF. Written as DNA, the CDR3 is TGCAGCGTGACGGGGGGCTCGAGCTCCTACAATGAGCAGTTCTTC.

The chain has TRBV19 and TRBJ1-5; maybe TRBD1 (6 bases). CDR3 length equals 12 residues. The V gene lost 6 bases and the J gene lost 6 bases, with 9 bases spanning the gap. Germline V gene lookup returns CDR1 LNHDA and CDR2 SQIVND (reference sequence). CDR3 protein: CASRQGPQPQHF. The CDR3 nucleotides are TGTGCCAGTAGACAGGGCCCTCAGCCCCAGCATTTT.

The chain joins TRBV14 to TRBJ2-1; 11 positions agree with TRBD1. This CDR3 region has 20 residues. Trimming removed 1 base from V and 5 bases from J; junction bases left unmatched: 16. Germline assignment: CDR1 SGHDN and CDR2 FVKESK. The CDR3 here is CASSQVLDRGRRQSDNEQFF. DNA of the CDR3: TGTGCCAGCAGCCAAGTTTTGGACAGGGGGCGCAGGCAATCGGACAATGAGCAGTTCTTC.

This clone was found once. CDR3 loop: CASSGRDYRNSTGELFF. CDR3 DNA: TGTGCCAGCAGTGGGCGGGACTACCGAAATAGCACCGGGGAGCTGTTTTTT. The chain has TRBV27 and TRBJ2-2; 7 bases fit TRBD2. This CDR3 contains 17 residues. Germline lookup yields CDR1 MNHEY and CDR2 SMNVEV (reference sequence). Trimming removed 5 bases from V and 4 bases from J; junction bases left unmatched: 13.

The rearrangement links TRBV7-8 to TRBJ2-3, with 9 bases aligning to TRBD2. The CDR3 spans 17 residues. With 7 bases clipped from V and 2 bases from J, the junction kept 13 bases outside the gene matches. In germline, CDR1 is SGHVS, CDR2 FQNEAQ. In DNA, the CDR3 is TGTGCCAGCACCCAAAGGGGGCTAGCGGGGCCCACAGATACGCAGTATTTT. Translation: CASTQRGLAGPTDTQYF. Full variable domain (remainder filled in from reference TRBV7-8 and TRBJ2-3): GAGVSQSPRYKVAKRGQDVALRCDPISGHVSLFWYQQALGQGPEFLTYFQNEAQLDKSGLPSDRFFAERPEGSVSTLKIQRTQQEDSAVYLCASTQRGLAGPTDTQYFGPGTRLTVL.

The chain is built from TRBV10-3 and TRBJ2-7; 13 bases line up with TRBD2. The trim removed 0 bases at V and 2 bases at J, leaving 7 bases unmatched. The CDR3 spans 18 residues. In germline, CDR1 is ENHRY, CDR2 SYGVKD. CDR3 protein: CAISESLAGGPRTYEQYF. The DNA for the CDR3 is TGTGCCATCAGTGAGTCACTAGCGGGAGGGCCCCGGACCTACGAGCAGTACTTC.

The rearrangement joins TRBV7-6 to TRBJ2-5; 8 nucleotides match TRBD2. The CDR3 is 17 amino acids. From germline, CDR1 is SGHVS and CDR2 FNYEAQ. With V trimmed by 0 bases and J by 5 bases, 11 bases remained unmatched. The CDR3 nucleotides read TGTGCCAGCAGCTTAGCTCACCTCCGGGGGGGGGCCGAGACCCAGTACTTC. Encoded protein: CASSLAHLRGGAETQYF. The full variable domain, its missing parts supplied by reference TRBV7-6 and TRBJ2-5, is GAGVSQSPRYKVTKRGQDVALRCDPISGHVSLYWYRQALGQGPEFLTYFNYEAQQDKSGLPNDRFSAERPEGSISTLTIQRTEQRDSAMYRCASSLAHLRGGAETQYFGPGTRLLVL.

The chain links TRBV28 to TRBJ2-2, with TRBD1 matching 8 bases. Germline-derived CDR1 and CDR2 are MDHEN and SYDVKM. V shed 3 bases, J shed 2 bases, and the junction held 5 bases outside the gene matches. The CDR3 consists of 16 residues. The CDR3 loop is CASSFLGQDNTGELFF. The CDR3 DNA is TGTGCCAGCAGTTTCCTGGGACAGGACAACACCGGGGAGCTGTTTTTT.

CDR3 nucleotide sequence: TGTGCCAGCAGCCAATTAGTTGGCAGGGGGCCCTATGGCTACACCTTC. It codes for CASSQLVGRGPYGYTF. The chain carries TRBV11-3 and TRBJ1-2; TRBD1 aligns across 8 bases. Germline CDR1 SGHNT, CDR2 YENEEA. V lost 5 bases to trimming and J lost 4 bases; unmatched junction nucleotides: 12. The CDR3 has 16 amino acids.

This clone was counted a single time. CDR3 loop: CATSRDRRESEKLFF. The CDR3 DNA reads TGTGCCACCAGCAGAGACAGAAGGGAGAGTGAAAAACTGTTTTTT. The chain links TRBV15 to TRBJ1-4; D not certain. Germline assignment: CDR1 LNHNV and CDR2 YYDKDF (reference sequence). Trimming removed 0 bases from V and 7 bases from J, with 12 bases in between. The CDR3 contains 15 residues.

This sequence joins TRBV6-1 and TRBJ2-7; 8 nucleotides agree with TRBD1. CDR1 MNHNS and CDR2 SASEGT come from the germline V gene. V dropped 7 bases and J dropped 0; count of bases not matched to a gene: 2. The CDR3 length is 13 residues. CDR3: CASMTGVSYEQYF. The DNA for the CDR3 is TGTGCCAGCATGACAGGGGTCTCCTACGAGCAGTACTTC.

The rearrangement uses TRBV6-1 and TRBJ1-1; 10 positions agree with TRBD1. After removal of 2 bases from V and 3 bases from J, the junction contained 9 bases not matched to a gene. CDR3 length: 17 residues. Germline V gene sequence: CDR1 MNHNS, CDR2 SASEGT. This CDR3 is CASSENGTGEEDTEAFF. CDR3 DNA: TGTGCCAGCAGTGAAAACGGGACAGGGGAGGAGGACACTGAAGCTTTCTTT.

V is TRBV6-1 and J is TRBJ2-1, with D possibly being TRBD2 (5 bases). The CDR3 has 16 amino acids. V lost 3 bases to trimming and J lost 3 bases, with 15 bases between them. CDR1 MNHNS and CDR2 SASEGT come from the germline V gene. The CDR3 coding sequence is TGTGCCAGCAGTGACCGGACGGGGTTCCGCTACAATGAGCAGTTCTTC. Its protein product is CASSDRTGFRYNEQFF.